This paragraph reports one TCR beta chain. Method: immunoSEQ multiplex PCR; TCRdb's copy keeps in-frame clones and lacks some. This sample has under 80,000 clones, with about four fifths found just once. This sample's time point: pretreatment peripheral blood. This sample is part of a study of PD-L1 blockade in urothelial cancer. Trimming removed 6 bases from V and 0 bases from J, with 11 bases in between. CDR1 MNHNS and CDR2 SASEGT come from the germline V gene. The CDR3 has 14 amino acids. The chain employs TRBV6-1 and TRBJ1-1, with TRBD1 as a possible D gene (6 bases). The clonotype originates from a man in his 70s with urothelial cancer. The sample here was PBMCs, taken around atezolizumab (anti-PD-L1) treatment. The CDR3 DNA is TGTGCCAGCAGATCGGACAGTATGAACACTGAAGCTTTCTTT. Translating it yields CASRSDSMNTEAFF.